This TCR beta chain originates from a study of T cell clones after liver transplantation. Trimming left V 5 bases short and J 4 bases short, with 11 bases between. The germline gives CDR1 SGHTA, CDR2 FQGTGA. There are 13 residues in the CDR3. This clone was counted once. Sequenced by immunoSEQ multiplex PCR; TCRdb stores in-frame clones only, minus some. The sample gives tens of thousands of clones, less than 90% of which show up once; 2.1% is in the top ten. This TCR derives from a human patient who received a liver transplant. Some T cells may be provided by the graft donor. The sequencing here drew on CD4+ T cells from blood, taken less than 50 months after liver transplant. V and J are TRBV7-3 and TRBJ2-5; D perhaps matches TRBD2 (6 bases). CDR3: CASSRGFAETQYF. CDR3 DNA sequence: TGTGCCAGCAGCCGGGGGTTTGCAGAGACCCAGTACTTC.